These T cell receptor beta chains were read from a single sample in a study of shared clonotypes between healthy human individuals. Clones were read by immunoSEQ multiplex PCR, and TCRdb kept only the in-frame ones, dropping some. The sample consists of some 2.1 million clones, over 85% of them appearing once. Sequenced: naive CD4+ T cells sorted from blood. The receptors stem from a young man in good health. Both conserved end residues are part of each CDR3. The D gene is left open where the match is weak. Size tells how often a clone was seen (once, few, many) or the class of an expanded clone, and some rows leave it out.

j_call v_call clone_size d_call cdr3_nt cdr3_aa
TRBJ2-2 TRBV5-4 - - TGTGCCAGCAGCTTCTATGGGGGAAAGACCGGGGAGCTGTTTTTT CASSFYGGKTGELFF
TRBJ2-3 TRBV7-2 - - TGTGCCAGGTCGGGGGCATCCACAGATACGCAGTATTTT CARSGASTDTQYF
TRBJ2-1 TRBV7-2 - TRBD2 TGTGCCAGCAGCCTCACTAGCGGGTCACACAATGAGCAGTTCTTC CASSLTSGSHNEQFF
TRBJ2-5 TRBV6-5 once - TGTGCCAGCAGTCAACAGAGGGGTTTGGAGACCCAGTACTTC CASSQQRGLETQYF
TRBJ2-5 TRBV18 - - TGTGCCAGCTCACCACACCACGGGGAGACCCAGTACTTC CASSPHHGETQYF
TRBJ2-2 TRBV7-2 - - TGTGCCAGCAGCTTATCTCTCACCGGGGAGCTGTTTTTT CASSLSLTGELFF
TRBJ1-1 TRBV11-2 - - TGTGCCAGCAGCCGACAGGTTGAAGCTTTCTTT CASSRQVEAFF
TRBJ1-1 TRBV30 - - TGTGCCTGGAGTGTGGGGGGTCGGGCTGAAGCTTTCTTT CAWSVGGRAEAFF
TRBJ2-5 TRBV13 - - TGTGCCAGCAGCTCCCGAAGGAGGGTCCAAGAGACCCAGTACTTC CASSSRRRVQETQYF
TRBJ2-2 TRBV11-2 - - TGTGCCAGCAGCCCACAAGGGGACACCACCGGGGAGCTGTTTTTT CASSPQGDTTGELFF
TRBJ1-1 TRBV27 - - TGTGCCAGCAGTCCCCACTGGGGAAACACTGAAGCTTTCTTT CASSPHWGNTEAFF
TRBJ2-7 TRBV4-1 - TRBD2 TGCGCCAGCAGCCAAACTAGCGGGCTATTTTCCTACGAGCAGTACTTC CASSQTSGLFSYEQYF